This TCR beta chain was sequenced during a study of human T cells and chemical hapten exposure. Across the study: Small discrepancies in pooled library volume mainly accounted for the varying TCR yields per sample.

Trimming cost V 0 bases and J 5 bases, with 13 bases left between them. The CDR3 covers 15 residues. Germline loops: CDR1 LGHNA, CDR2 YSLEER. The sample holds many counts of this clonotype. The authors extracted total RNA from unfractionated whole blood. The library gave individual cDNA molecules unique molecular identifiers. In the authors' workflow: Per sample, the median was 95,638 TCRs, with values from 23,224 to 690,600. Using its own MiXCR run on the 5' RACE reads, TCRdb lists one record per CDR3 protein. In this record, the V and J calls reflect TCRdb's handling and not the investigators' own analysis. The sample shows about 140,000 distinct CDR3 sequences, over 3.5% of them seen only once.

The chain employs TRBV4-3 and TRBJ2-5, with D tentatively TRBD1 (7 bases). This receptor was obtained from a female donor in good health. The CDR3 DNA sequence: TGCGCCAGCAGCCAAGATCAGGGGGGAGAGGAGACCCAGTACTTC. Translation gives CASSQDQGGEETQYF.